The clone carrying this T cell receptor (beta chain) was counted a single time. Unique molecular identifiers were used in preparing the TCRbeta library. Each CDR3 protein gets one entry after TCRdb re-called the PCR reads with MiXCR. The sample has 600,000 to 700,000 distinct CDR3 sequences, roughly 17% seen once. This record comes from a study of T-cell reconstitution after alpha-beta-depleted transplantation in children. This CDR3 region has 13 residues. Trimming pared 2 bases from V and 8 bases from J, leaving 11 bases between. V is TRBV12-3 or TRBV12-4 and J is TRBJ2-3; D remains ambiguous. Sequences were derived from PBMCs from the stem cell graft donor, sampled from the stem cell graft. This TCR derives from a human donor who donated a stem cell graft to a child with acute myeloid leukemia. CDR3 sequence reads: CASSLIPPSTQYF. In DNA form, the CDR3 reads TGTGCCAGCAGTTTAATACCGCCAAGTACGCAGTATTTT.